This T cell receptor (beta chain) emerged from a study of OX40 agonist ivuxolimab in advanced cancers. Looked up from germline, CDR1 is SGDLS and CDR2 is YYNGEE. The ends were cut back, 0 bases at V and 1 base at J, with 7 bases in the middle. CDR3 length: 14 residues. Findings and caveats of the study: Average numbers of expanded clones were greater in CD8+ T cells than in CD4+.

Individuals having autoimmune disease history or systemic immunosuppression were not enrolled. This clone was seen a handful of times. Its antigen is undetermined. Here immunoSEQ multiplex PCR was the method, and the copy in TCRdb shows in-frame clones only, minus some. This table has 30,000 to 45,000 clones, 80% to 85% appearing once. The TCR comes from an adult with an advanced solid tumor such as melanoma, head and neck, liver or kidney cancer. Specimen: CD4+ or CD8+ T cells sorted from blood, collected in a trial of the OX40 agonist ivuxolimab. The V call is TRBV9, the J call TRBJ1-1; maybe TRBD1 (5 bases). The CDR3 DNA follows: TGTGCCAGCAGCGTAGCTACAGGGAACACTGAAGCTTTCTTT. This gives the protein CASSVATGNTEAFF.